One and the same sample provided the 27 T cell receptor beta chains below, sequenced in a study of human T cells and chemical hapten exposure (dated by TCRdb to the early 2020s). Per the publication, the time point label means: pre-sensitization, week 0. The treatment or condition label on this specimen signifies: therapeutic diphenylcyclopropenone sensitization with weekly scalp DPC. Library preparation used RACE. Sequenced on a NextSeq 500. TCRdb itself trimmed the public reads at Q25 with fastp, ran MiXCR and retained productive beta chains. For every CDR3 protein sequence, its rows merge into one entry that carries the most common genes and DNA. The table for this sample lists approximately 57,000 distinct CDR3 sequences; approximately 9.9% of them were counted only once. Of the sample, 8% to 10% falls within the top ten clones. Sequenced here: whole blood, sampled in connection with sensitization to the hapten diphenylcyclopropenone (DPC). The source is a man in his forties with alopecia areata. Some clones in this sample may be carry-over from other donors' samples.

This clonotype was seen ten or more times. J is TRBJ1-2 and V is TRBV30, with 7 bases fitting TRBD1. The J segment lost 3 bases and the V segment lost 2 bases, leaving 3 bases of the junction unmatched. The CDR3 loop spans 13 amino acids. The germline gives CDR1 GTSNPN, CDR2 SVGIG (reference sequence). This chain's CDR3 is CAWSRGRDYGYTF. The CDR3 nucleotides are TGTGCCTGGAGTAGGGGGCGCGACTATGGCTACACCTTC.

V and J are TRBV9 and TRBJ2-7; maybe TRBD1 (6 bases). The CDR3 consists of 14 residues. CDR1 SGDLS and CDR2 YYNGEE come from the germline V gene. V was shortened by 0 bases and J by 2 bases, with 9 bases between the two germline ends. CDR3 sequence (DNA): TGTGCCAGCAGCGTAGAACAGGGACCCTACGAGCAGTACTTC. It codes for CASSVEQGPYEQYF. Using reference TRBV9 and TRBJ2-7 for the parts outside the CDR3, the full variable domain is DSGVTQTPKHLITATGQRVTLRCSPRSGDLSVYWYQQSLDQGLQFLIQYYNGEERAKGNILERFSAQQFPDLHSELNLSSLELGDSALYFCASSVEQGPYEQYFGPGTRLTVT.

This clonotype was seen more than once but under ten times. The chain employs TRBV4-1 and TRBJ2-3; the match to TRBD2 covers 8 bases. Germline trimming cut 3 bases from V and 3 bases from J; bases unmatched to any gene: 14. The CDR3 is 18 amino acids. CDR1 and CDR2 (germline): MGHRA, YSYEKL. The CDR3 bases are TGCGCCAGCAGCCAGCGAGCGGGAGTGATGTCGGCTACAGATACGCAGTATTTT. This codes for CASSQRAGVMSATDTQYF.

V usage is TRBV27 and J usage is TRBJ2-7; no definite D call. The CDR3 spans 15 residues. CDR1 is MNHEY, CDR2 SMNVEV, per germline (reference sequence). The germline V and J ends were trimmed by 5 bases and 6 bases, with 20 bases remaining between them. CDR3 loop: CASSLAGSLGTEQYF. The CDR3 DNA sequence: TGTGCCAGCAGTCTCGCCGGGTCCCTCGGTACCGAGCAGTACTTC.

The table lists this clonotype with many counts. The V and J genes are TRBV28 and TRBJ2-5, with D unresolved. Between the trimmed V and J ends, which lost 2 bases and 3 bases, there was a span of 4 bases. Germline values: CDR1 MDHEN, CDR2 SYDVKM. CDR3 size: 12 residues. CDR3 DNA sequence: TGTGCCAGCAGTTTACTAAAAGAGACCCAGTACTTC. Its translation is CASSLLKETQYF.

At least ten counts were recorded for this clonotype. The chain combines TRBV25-1 with TRBJ2-1; 8 bases are shared with TRBD1. The CDR3 has 15 residues. Germline CDR1 and CDR2: MGHDK and SYGVNS. J gave up 4 bases and V 1 base, and 3 bases lay outside the gene matches. CDR3 sequence (DNA): TGTGCCAGCAGTGAATGGGGGGACAGGTACAATGAGCAGTTCTTC. The encoded protein is CASSEWGDRYNEQFF. Filled out from reference TRBV25-1 and TRBJ2-1, the complete variable domain reads EADIYQTPRYLVIGTGKKITLECSQTMGHDKMYWYQQDPGMELHLIHYSYGVNSTEKGDLSSESTVSRIRTEHFPLTLESARPSHTSQYLCASSEWGDRYNEQFFGPGTRLTVL.

The sample holds many counts of this clonotype. The V call is TRBV4-1, the J call TRBJ1-2; no reliable D call. The CDR3 is 14 residues long. V was pared by 0 bases and J by 7 bases, with 12 bases between. Germline assignment: CDR1 MGHRA and CDR2 YSYEKL. The CDR3 here is CASSQDPGSVGYTF. DNA for the CDR3: TGCGCCAGCAGCCAAGACCCAGGTTCGGTTGGCTACACCTTC.

This chain connects TRBV14 to TRBJ2-1; either TRBD1 or TRBD2 may supply D (6 bases each). With 4 bases removed from V and 10 bases from J, the gap between germline ends came to 11 bases. Per germline, CDR1 SGHDN and CDR2 FVKESK. The CDR3 runs 12 residues. CDR3 residues: CASSPWRGEQFF. DNA for the CDR3: TGTGCCAGCAGCCCCTGGAGGGGGGAGCAGTTCTTC. The complete variable domain, with remaining parts taken from reference TRBV14 and TRBJ2-1, reads EAGVTQFPSHSVIEKGQTVTLRCDPISGHDNLYWYRRVMGKEIKFLLHFVKESKQDESGMPNNRFLAERTGGTYSTLKVQPAELEDSGVYFCASSPWRGEQFFGPGTRLTVL.

This clonotype was counted many times. The chain employs TRBV7-2 and TRBJ2-2; D tentatively fits TRBD1 or TRBD2 (5 bases each). With 3 bases removed from V and 7 bases from J, the gap between germline ends came to 15 bases. The CDR3 consists of 15 residues. The germline V gene encodes CDR1 SGHTA and CDR2 FQGNSA. CDR3 nucleotide sequence: TGTGCCAGCAGCTTGGATCTGGGGGAAGGCGGGGAGCTGTTTTTT. Its translation: CASSLDLGEGGELFF.

This sequence joins TRBV6-2 or TRBV6-3 and TRBJ2-1; TRBD2 matches 10 bases. The V segment lost 4 bases and the J segment 8 bases; nucleotides outside the gene matches: 14. The germline CDR1 and CDR2 sequences are MNHEY and SVGEGT. This CDR3 comprises 17 residues. CDR3 in DNA: TGTGCCAGCAGTTTCCTCAGCGGGAGGGCCTTCTTAGATGAGCAGTTCTTC. It encodes CASSFLSGRAFLDEQFF.

This clonotype was seen at least ten times. The J gene is TRBJ2-7, the V gene TRBV28; 11 bases map to TRBD1. The J segment lost 4 bases and the V segment lost 7 bases, leaving 9 bases of the junction unmatched. The CDR3 is 15 residues long. Germline assignment: CDR1 MDHEN and CDR2 SYDVKM. Here the CDR3 reads CASTEVGTGGYEQYF. CDR3 DNA: TGTGCCAGCACCGAAGTCGGGACAGGGGGTTACGAGCAGTACTTC.

This clonotype was detected a few times. This rearrangement joins TRBV12-3 or TRBV12-4 to TRBJ2-1, with TRBD1 matching 10 bases. J gave up 9 bases and V 4 bases, and 12 bases lay outside the gene matches. The CDR3 length is 16 residues. CDR3 bases: TGTGCCAGCAGTTATCTAGGGGGGACAGGGGCCCGTGAGCAGTTCTTC. This encodes CASSYLGGTGAREQFF.

There are a few counts of this clonotype. The chain recombines TRBV4-3 with TRBJ2-7; D may match TRBD1 or TRBD2 (5 bases each). CDR1 and CDR2 (germline): LGHNA, YSLEER. V lost 5 bases to trimming and J lost 6 bases, with 20 bases between them. The CDR3 consists of 15 residues. The CDR3 loop reads CASSTSTGPLVEQYF. Here the CDR3 DNA reads TGCGCCAGCAGCACATCCACGGGGCCTCTGGTCGAGCAGTACTTC.

The rearrangement links TRBV4-3 to TRBJ2-5; 7 bases map to TRBD1. V trimming: 1 base; J trimming: 2 bases; junction bases outside the gene matches: 7. The germline V gene has CDR1 LGHNA and CDR2 YSLEER. This CDR3 is built from 16 residues. In nucleotides, the CDR3 is TGCGCCAGCAGCCAAGCCCCGGGACAGCCTCAAGAGACCCAGTACTTC. The encoded protein is CASSQAPGQPQETQYF.

This clonotype was seen only a few times. The rearrangement uses TRBV7-2 and TRBJ2-3, with a weak D call TRBD2 (6 bases). From germline, CDR1 is SGHTA and CDR2 FQGNSA. The ends were cut back, 3 bases at V and 0 bases at J, with 7 bases in the middle. CDR3 length: 14 amino acids. The CDR3 here is CASSLAGSTDTQYF. CDR3 DNA sequence: TGTGCCAGCAGCTTGGCGGGGAGCACAGATACGCAGTATTTT.

This clonotype was seen a few times. The V and J genes are TRBV4-3 and TRBJ2-3, with D perhaps TRBD2 (6 bases). Trimming took off 3 bases at V and 5 bases at J, with 21 bases between the two ends. The CDR3 is made up of 17 amino acids. Germline values: CDR1 LGHNA, CDR2 YSLEER. The CDR3 here is CASSQRVTSQEVDTQYF. In DNA, the CDR3 is TGCGCCAGCAGCCAGAGGGTTACTAGCCAAGAGGTAGATACGCAGTATTTT.

This sequence joins TRBV5-1 and TRBJ2-1; 8 nucleotides agree with TRBD2. Germline V gene lookup returns CDR1 SGHRS and CDR2 YFSETQ. CDR3 length equals 15 residues. V shed 0 bases, J shed 8 bases, and the junction held 7 bases outside the gene matches. For the CDR3, the DNA is TGCGCCAGCAGCTTGGATCCGGGAGGGCCCTATGAGCAGTTCTTC. Translated, it gives CASSLDPGGPYEQFF. The full variable domain, completed using reference TRBV5-1 and TRBJ2-1, is KAGVTQTPRYLIKTRGQQVTLSCSPISGHRSVSWYQQTPGQGLQFLFEYFSETQRNKGNFPGRFSGRQFSNSRSEMNVSTLELGDSALYLCASSLDPGGPYEQFFGPGTRLTVL.

V is TRBV29-1 and J is TRBJ2-2; possibly TRBD2 for D (6 bases). From germline, CDR1 is SQVTM and CDR2 ANQGSEA. Trimming left V 0 bases short and J 4 bases short, with 9 bases between. The CDR3 runs 14 residues. CDR3 bases: TGCAGCGTTGAAGAGGGACTGGTCACCGGGGAGCTGTTTTTT. It translates to CSVEEGLVTGELFF.

This clonotype was found a few times. CDR3 in DNA: TGTGCCAGCAGCTCCCTGGACAGGCCCCGCAATGAGCAGTTCTTC. Encoded protein: CASSSLDRPRNEQFF. This chain joins TRBV12-3 or TRBV12-4 and TRBJ2-1; 7 bases match TRBD1. V lost 6 bases to trimming and J lost 6 bases; unmatched junction nucleotides: 11. The CDR3 spans 15 residues.

V and J are TRBV5-1 and TRBJ1-2; D perhaps matches TRBD1 (5 bases). Between the trimmed V and J ends, which lost 4 bases and 5 bases, there was a span of 12 bases. The CDR3 loop spans 13 amino acids. Germline V CDR1 and CDR2: SGHRS, YFSETQ. DNA of the CDR3: TGCGCCAGCAGCCACGACAGAGGATATGGCTACACCTTC. Amino acids: CASSHDRGYGYTF.

The table lists this clonotype with many counts. The chain employs TRBV29-1 and TRBJ1-2; 8 positions match TRBD1. CDR1 SQVTM and CDR2 ANQGSEA come from the germline V gene. The CDR3 length is 11 residues. V shed 6 bases, J shed 7 bases, and the junction held 4 bases outside the gene matches. CDR3 sequence: CSVADRGGYTF. CDR3 DNA sequence: TGCAGCGTCGCCGACAGGGGTGGCTACACCTTC. Combining the CDR3 with reference TRBV29-1 and TRBJ1-2 gives the whole variable domain SAVISQKPSRDICQRGTSLTIQCQVDSQVTMMFWYRQQPGQSLTLIATANQGSEATYESGFVIDKFPISRPNLTFSTLTVSNMSPEDSSIYLCSVADRGGYTFGSGTRLTVV.

The rearrangement uses TRBV5-1 and TRBJ2-5; 11 positions agree with TRBD2. The ends lost 4 bases at V and 1 base at J; junction bases unmatched: 3. The CDR3 has 15 amino acids. The V gene's germline CDR1 is SGHRS and CDR2 YFSETQ. The CDR3, as DNA: TGCGCCAGCAGCCTGGGACTAGCGGTCCAAGAGACCCAGTACTTC. Translation gives CASSLGLAVQETQYF.

This clonotype came up a few times. The V gene is TRBV7-8, the J gene TRBJ2-5; 14 nucleotides line up with TRBD2. Germline V gene lookup returns CDR1 SGHVS and CDR2 FQNEAQ. The CDR3 runs to 18 residues. V shed 5 bases and J 2 bases; nucleotides not matched to a gene: 10. CDR3 in DNA: TGTGCCAGCAGCCCCCTTCGACTAGCGGGAGGGAGTCAAGAGACCCAGTACTTC. Amino acids: CASSPLRLAGGSQETQYF.

The V call is TRBV27, the J call TRBJ2-1, with D tentatively TRBD1 (6 bases). V dropped 5 bases and J dropped 0 bases, with 17 bases sitting between them. The CDR3 consists of 17 residues. CDR1 is MNHEY and CDR2 is SMNVEV in the germline V gene (reference sequence). The CDR3 sequence is CASSGGGQRSSYNEQFF. The CDR3 DNA sequence: TGTGCCAGCAGTGGGGGCGGGCAGCGGAGCTCCTACAATGAGCAGTTCTTC.

This clonotype was seen repeatedly, ten times or more. J is TRBJ1-1 and V is TRBV9; TRBD1 aligns across 7 bases. This CDR3 region has 15 residues. V lost 4 bases to trimming and J lost 1 base; unmatched junction nucleotides: 7. The V gene's germline CDR1 is SGDLS and CDR2 YYNGEE. Here the CDR3 reads CASSPRQGENTEAFF. As DNA, the CDR3 is TGTGCCAGCAGCCCCCGCCAGGGGGAGAACACTGAAGCTTTCTTT.

V usage is TRBV7-2 and J usage is TRBJ1-1; D gene ambiguous. This CDR3 contains 14 residues. V gave up 5 bases and J gave up 0 bases, with 10 bases separating them. From germline, CDR1 is SGHTA and CDR2 FQGNSA. This CDR3 reads CASSVDLMNTEAFF. The DNA of the CDR3 is TGTGCCAGCAGCGTGGACCTCATGAACACTGAAGCTTTCTTT.

This clonotype was seen many times. The rearrangement uses TRBV4-2 and TRBJ2-7; D ambiguous. This CDR3 has 15 residues. Germline CDR1 reads LGHNA; CDR2 reads YNFKEQ. V was cut by 1 base and J by 1 base, with 11 bases left in between. The CDR3 coding sequence is TGTGCCAGCAGCCAAGGGTCTGGCGCGTCCTACGAGCAGTACTTC. Protein: CASSQGSGASYEQYF.